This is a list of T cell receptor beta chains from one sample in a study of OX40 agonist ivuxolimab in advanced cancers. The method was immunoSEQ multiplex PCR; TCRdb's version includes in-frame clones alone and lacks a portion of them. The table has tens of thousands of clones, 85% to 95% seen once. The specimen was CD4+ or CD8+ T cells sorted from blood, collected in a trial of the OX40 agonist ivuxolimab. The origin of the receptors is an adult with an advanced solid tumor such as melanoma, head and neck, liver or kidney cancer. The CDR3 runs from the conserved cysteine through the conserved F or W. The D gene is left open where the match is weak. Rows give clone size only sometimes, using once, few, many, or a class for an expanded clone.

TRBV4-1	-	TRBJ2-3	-	CASSQRGTDTQYF	TGCGCCAGCAGCCAGAGGGGCACAGATACGCAGTATTTT
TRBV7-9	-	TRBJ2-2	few	CASSPRVFTGELFF	TGTGCCAGCAGCCCCCGCGTTTTCACCGGGGAGCTGTTTTTT
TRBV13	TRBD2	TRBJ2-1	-	CASSLPTSGSDNEQFF	TGTGCCAGCAGCTTACCCACTAGCGGGAGTGACAATGAGCAGTTCTTC
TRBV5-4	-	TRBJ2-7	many	CASSLGAAIHEQYF	TGTGCCAGCAGCTTGGGCGCAGCAATCCACGAGCAGTACTTC
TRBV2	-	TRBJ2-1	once	CASRDAGTTNEQFF	TGTGCCAGCAGGGACGCCGGGACCACCAATGAGCAGTTCTTC
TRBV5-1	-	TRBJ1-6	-	CASSLLGFGSPLHF	TGCGCCAGCAGCTTGCTAGGGTTCGGTTCACCCCTCCACTTT
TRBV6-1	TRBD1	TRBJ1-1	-	CASSEARQGDTEAFF	TGTGCCAGCAGTGAAGCCAGACAGGGGGACACTGAAGCTTTCTTT
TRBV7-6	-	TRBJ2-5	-	CASSLVAGSQETQYF	TGTGCCAGCAGCTTAGTCGCGGGGTCTCAAGAGACCCAGTACTTC
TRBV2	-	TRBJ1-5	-	CASRIQGLNQPQHF	TGTGCCAGCAGGATACAGGGCCTCAATCAGCCCCAGCATTTT
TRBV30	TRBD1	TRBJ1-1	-	CAWSGQGAVYTEAFF	TGTGCCTGGAGTGGACAGGGGGCGGTGTACACTGAAGCTTTCTTT
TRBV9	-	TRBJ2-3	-	CASSDGHVTDTQYF	TGTGCCAGCAGCGATGGCCATGTCACAGATACGCAGTATTTT
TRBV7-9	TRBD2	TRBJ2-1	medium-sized	CASSLQSGGGFF	TGTGCCAGCAGCTTACAGAGCGGGGGGGGCTTCTTC
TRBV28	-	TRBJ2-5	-	CASSYPLMGAEEETQYF	TGTGCCAGCAGTTACCCCCTGATGGGAGCTGAGGAAGAGACCCAGTACTTC
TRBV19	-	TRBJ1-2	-	CASSLGKISGTAYGYTF	TGTGCCAGTAGCCTAGGCAAAATCTCCGGGACGGCCTATGGCTACACCTTC
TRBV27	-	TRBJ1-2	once	CASSPQASGYYGYTF	TGTGCCAGCAGTCCACAGGCCTCGGGGTACTATGGCTACACCTTC
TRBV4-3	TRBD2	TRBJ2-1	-	CASSQFWASGGAYNEQFF	TGCGCCAGCAGCCAATTTTGGGCTAGCGGGGGGGCATACAATGAGCAGTTCTTC
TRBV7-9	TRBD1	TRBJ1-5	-	CASSFGDSHGQPQHF	TGTGCCAGCAGCTTCGGGGACAGCCATGGGCAGCCCCAGCATTTT
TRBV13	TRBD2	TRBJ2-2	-	CASSPSGQNTGELFF	TGTGCCAGCAGCCCTAGCGGTCAAAACACCGGGGAGCTGTTTTTT
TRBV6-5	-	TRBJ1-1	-	CASSGGVRTEAFF	TGTGCCAGCAGTGGGGGGGTGCGCACTGAAGCTTTCTTT
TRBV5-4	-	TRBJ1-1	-	CASSRTVNTEAFF	TGTGCCAGCAGCCGGACAGTGAACACTGAAGCTTTCTTT